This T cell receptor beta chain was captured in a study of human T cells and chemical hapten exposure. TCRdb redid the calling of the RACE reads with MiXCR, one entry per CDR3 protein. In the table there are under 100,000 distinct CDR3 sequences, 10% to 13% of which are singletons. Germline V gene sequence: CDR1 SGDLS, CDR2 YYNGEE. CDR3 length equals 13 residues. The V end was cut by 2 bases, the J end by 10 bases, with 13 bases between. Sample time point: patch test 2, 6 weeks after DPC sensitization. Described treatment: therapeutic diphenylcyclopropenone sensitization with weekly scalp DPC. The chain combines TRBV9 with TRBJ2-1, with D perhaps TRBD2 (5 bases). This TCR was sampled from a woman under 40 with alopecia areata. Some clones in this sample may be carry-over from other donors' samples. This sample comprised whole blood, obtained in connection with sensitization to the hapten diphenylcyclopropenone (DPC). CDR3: CASSVSPTGEQFF. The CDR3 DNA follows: TGTGCCAGCAGCGTCAGCCCCACGGGGGAGCAGTTCTTC. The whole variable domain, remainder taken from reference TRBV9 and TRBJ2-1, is DSGVTQTPKHLITATGQRVTLRCSPRSGDLSVYWYQQSLDQGLQFLIQYYNGEERAKGNILERFSAQQFPDLHSELNLSSLELGDSALYFCASSVSPTGEQFFGPGTRLTVL.